The entry that follows covers one T cell receptor (beta chain) sequence. Its antigen remains unknown. This CDR3 has 11 residues. CDR1 DFQATT and CDR2 SNEGSKA come from the germline V gene (reference sequence). V lost 4 bases, J lost 7 bases, and 11 bases lay in between. This record comes from a study of T cell responses to AZD1222 COVID-19 vaccine. Overall study findings and caveats: Most donors were white British and more were female, and clonal diversity was possibly underestimated. Repertoire samples came only from after the peak T cell response.

Assay: immunoSEQ multiplex PCR; the TCRdb copy retains only in-frame clones and omits some. Of approximately 120,000 clones in the sample, 80% to 95% were seen once. The rearrangement uses TRBV20-1 and TRBJ2-7; a weak D match, TRBD2 (6 bases). This TCR was sampled from an adult in good health. The sequences come from peripheral blood, collected on day 0 of AZD1222 vaccination. CDR3 nucleotides: TGCAGTGCTACCCTAGCGTCGGAGCAGTACTTC. It specifies CSATLASEQYF.